These 16 T cell receptor beta chains share one sample of origin, sequenced in a study of T cell repertoires in cytomegalovirus infection. One entry per CDR3 protein results from TCRdb running MiXCR on the reads. Found here are approximately 600,000 distinct CDR3 sequences, around 40% of them singletons; the top ten hold 48%. Their antigens are not known. Specimen: cultured PBMCs, collected from culture after CMV antigen stimulation. The origin of the receptors is a human donor in good health (CMV status not recorded). Some clones in this sample may be carry-over from other donors' samples.

This clonotype was counted between two and nine times. The rearrangement uses TRBV19 and TRBJ2-3; the D gene is possibly TRBD2 (5 bases). Germline V gene sequence: CDR1 LNHDA, CDR2 SQIVND (reference sequence). The CDR3 extends over 13 amino acids. V lost 3 bases to trimming and J lost 6 bases, with 10 bases between them. The DNA for the CDR3 is TGTGCCAGTAGTATGAGCGGTGGGGATACGCAGTATTTT. This codes for CASSMSGGDTQYF.

This clonotype has just a few counts. V gene TRBV7-8 combines with J gene TRBJ1-6; D unclear. V lost 0 bases and J lost 17, with 17 bases in between. Germline V gene sequence: CDR1 SGHVS, CDR2 FQNEAQ. The CDR3 is made up of 14 amino acids. CDR3 in DNA: TGTGCCAGCAGCTTAGCGGGGAGCCCTCGATCGGTCCACTTT. Encoded protein: CASSLAGSPRSVHF.

This chain joins TRBV12-3 or TRBV12-4 and TRBJ2-1, with TRBD2 matching 7 bases. Trimming at V came to 4 bases and at J to 0 bases, leaving 3 bases not matched to a gene. The CDR3 covers 15 residues. DNA of the CDR3: TGTGCCAGCAGTTCAGCGGGGTTCTCCTACAATGAGCAGTTCTTC. Protein sequence: CASSSAGFSYNEQFF.

This clonotype has only a few counts. The CDR3 DNA is TGTGCCATCAGTGTTGGGGCCACTGAAGCTTTCTTT. Its protein is CAISVGATEAFF. The chain is built from TRBV10-3 and TRBJ1-1, with D maybe TRBD1 (5 bases). From germline, CDR1 is ENHRY and CDR2 SYGVKD. The CDR3 extends over 12 amino acids. Trimming left V 4 bases short and J 4 bases short, with 7 bases between.

This clonotype was picked up a small number of times. The J gene is TRBJ1-4, the V gene TRBV4-1; D is ambiguous. The germline V gene encodes CDR1 MGHRA and CDR2 YSYEKL. The CDR3 is 17 amino acids. Between the trimmed V and J ends, which lost 4 bases and 8 bases, there was a span of 23 bases. CDR3 in amino acids: CASSPMFETRSGEKLFF. The CDR3 region has the DNA TGCGCCAGCAGCCCAATGTTCGAGACAAGGTCGGGAGAAAAACTGTTTTTT.

This clonotype was seen more than once but under ten times. CDR3 in amino acids: CASSTGDRPQHF. The DNA for the CDR3 is TGTGCCAGCAGCACAGGGGACCGGCCCCAGCATTTT. This chain uses TRBV6-1 with TRBJ1-5; 7 nucleotides match TRBD1. This CDR3 is built from 12 residues. The V and J ends lost 6 bases and 9 bases, in that order; junction bases with no gene match: 5. The germline V gene encodes CDR1 MNHNS and CDR2 SASEGT.

V is TRBV7-6 and J is TRBJ2-1; 7 nucleotides align to TRBD1. The CDR3 extends over 14 amino acids. CDR1 and CDR2 from the germline V gene are SGHVS and FNYEAQ. The ends lost 5 bases at V and 10 bases at J; junction bases unmatched: 11. DNA for the CDR3: TGTGCCAGCAGCCGAACCGACAGGGCCGGAGAGCAGTTCTTC. Its protein is CASSRTDRAGEQFF.

The CDR3 sequence is CASSAQKAGGSAETQYF. As DNA, the CDR3 is TGTGCCAGCAGCGCCCAAAAAGCGGGAGGATCGGCAGAGACCCAGTACTTC. This rearrangement joins TRBV7-2 to TRBJ2-5; 9 bases fit TRBD2. The CDR3 has 17 residues. The germline gives CDR1 SGHTA, CDR2 FQGNSA. With 5 bases clipped from V and 4 bases from J, the junction kept 14 bases outside the gene matches.

This clonotype has ten or more counts. The chain uses TRBV7-2 and TRBJ2-7; 8 bases map to TRBD1. Losses at the gene ends were 0 bases for V and 2 bases for J; bases not matched to a gene: 12. Per germline, CDR1 SGHTA and CDR2 FQGNSA. There are 18 residues in the CDR3. In DNA, the CDR3 is TGTGCCAGCAGCTTAGCGGCAGGGGGCAGGACGGTTGCCTACGAGCAGTACTTC. This translates into CASSLAAGGRTVAYEQYF.

The chain uses TRBV15 and TRBJ1-2; D is uncertain. This CDR3 is built from 15 residues. Per the germline V gene, CDR1 is LNHNV and CDR2 is YYDKDF (reference sequence). Trimming took 0 bases from V and 8 from J, leaving 16 bases between them. CDR3 protein: CATSRERVGLPGYTF. CDR3 nucleotides: TGTGCCACCAGCAGAGAACGAGTGGGTCTCCCGGGCTACACCTTC.

The table lists this clonotype with a few counts. The V gene is TRBV6-2 or TRBV6-3, the J gene TRBJ2-1, with 10 positions matching TRBD2. This CDR3 spans 17 amino acids. Losses at the gene ends were 2 bases for V and 5 bases for J; bases not matched to a gene: 9. Per the germline V gene, CDR1 is MNHEY and CDR2 is SVGEGT. CDR3 nucleotide sequence: TGTGCCAGCAGTTACGTCACTAGCGGGACGCGGGACAATGAGCAGTTCTTC. Amino acids: CASSYVTSGTRDNEQFF.

This chain links TRBV7-2 with TRBJ2-5, with a possible D match to TRBD2 (5 bases). Germline V lookup: CDR1 SGHTA, CDR2 FQGNSA. This CDR3 spans 17 amino acids. Trimming cost V 5 bases and J 6 bases, with 25 bases left between them. CDR3 nucleotides: TGTGCCAGCAGCCCCCGAGGGTCCAGACGAGGTTCGCAGACCCAGTACTTC. Translated, it gives CASSPRGSRRGSQTQYF.

The V call is TRBV12-3 or TRBV12-4, the J call TRBJ2-3; D possibly corresponds to TRBD2 (5 bases). With 2 bases removed from V and 6 bases from J, the gap between germline ends came to 9 bases. There are 13 residues in the CDR3. The CDR3 is CASSLMREDTQYF. CDR3 nucleotides: TGTGCCAGCAGTTTAATGAGGGAGGATACGCAGTATTTT.

This clonotype appeared a few times. The V and J genes are TRBV6-2 or TRBV6-3 and TRBJ1-2; possibly TRBD1 for D (6 bases). The CDR3 covers 14 residues. Germline V gene data show CDR1 as MNHEY and CDR2 as SVGEGT. Trimming stripped 7 bases from V and 3 bases from J, with 15 bases between. CDR3 DNA: TGTGCCAGCAACCGGGGGCGATGGGACTATGGCTACACCTTC. Translation: CASNRGRWDYGYTF.

This clonotype was counted a few times. The chain combines TRBV7-2 with TRBJ2-4; D remains ambiguous. The germline CDR1 and CDR2 sequences are SGHTA and FQGNSA. CDR3 length equals 17 residues. Trimming shortened V by 1 base and J by 3 bases, and 16 bases separated the two germline ends. The CDR3 sequence is CASSLEYSSDGKNIQYF. The CDR3, as DNA: TGTGCCAGCAGCTTAGAATATTCGAGCGATGGCAAAAACATTCAGTACTTC.

The rearrangement joins TRBV7-2 to TRBJ2-7, with TRBD2 matching 8 bases. Trimming took 1 base from V and 4 from J; bases not matched to a gene: 9. The CDR3 is 16 residues long. Looked up from germline, CDR1 is SGHTA and CDR2 is FQGNSA. CDR3 bases: TGTGCCAGCAGCTTAGTGCGGGGGGTTCGGATATACGAGCAGTACTTC. The encoded protein is CASSLVRGVRIYEQYF.